This T cell receptor beta chain was recovered during a study of blood T cell repertoires in COVID-19. Study details: Researchers got acute and convalescent COVID-19 samples from the United States, Italy and Spain. Sources were T cells, B-cell-depleted T cells, or PBMCs; the material itself was cDNA or gDNA.

Only in-frame clones appear in the TCRdb table, and some are missing; sequencing was by immunoSEQ multiplex PCR. The top ten clones hold around an eighth of a sample with roughly 190,000 clones, about 86% of them seen once. V shed 4 bases, J shed 2 bases, and the junction held 12 bases outside the gene matches. Looked up from germline, CDR1 is PRHDT and CDR2 is FYEKMQ (reference sequence). The CDR3 covers 18 residues. Source material: peripheral blood. The sequence came from a man aged 30-40 years with active or convalescent COVID-19. The V gene is TRBV13, the J gene TRBJ2-5; 11 bases map to TRBD2. CDR3 DNA: TGTGCCAGCAGCTCCGTACCCCTGGGACTAGCGGCGCAAGAGACCCAGTACTTC. Protein sequence: CASSSVPLGLAAQETQYF.